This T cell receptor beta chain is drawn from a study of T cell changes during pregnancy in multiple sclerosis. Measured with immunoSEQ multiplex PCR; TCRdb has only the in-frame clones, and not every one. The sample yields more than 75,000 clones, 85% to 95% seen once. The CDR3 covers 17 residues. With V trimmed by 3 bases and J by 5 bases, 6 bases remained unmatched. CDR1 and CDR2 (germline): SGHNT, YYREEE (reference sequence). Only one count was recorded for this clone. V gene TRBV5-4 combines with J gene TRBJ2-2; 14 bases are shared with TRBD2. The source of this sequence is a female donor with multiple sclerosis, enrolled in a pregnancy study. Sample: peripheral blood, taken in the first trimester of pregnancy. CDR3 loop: CASSSPTSGRGTGELFF. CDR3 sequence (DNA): TGTGCCAGCAGCTCTCCGACTAGCGGGAGGGGAACCGGGGAGCTGTTTTTT.